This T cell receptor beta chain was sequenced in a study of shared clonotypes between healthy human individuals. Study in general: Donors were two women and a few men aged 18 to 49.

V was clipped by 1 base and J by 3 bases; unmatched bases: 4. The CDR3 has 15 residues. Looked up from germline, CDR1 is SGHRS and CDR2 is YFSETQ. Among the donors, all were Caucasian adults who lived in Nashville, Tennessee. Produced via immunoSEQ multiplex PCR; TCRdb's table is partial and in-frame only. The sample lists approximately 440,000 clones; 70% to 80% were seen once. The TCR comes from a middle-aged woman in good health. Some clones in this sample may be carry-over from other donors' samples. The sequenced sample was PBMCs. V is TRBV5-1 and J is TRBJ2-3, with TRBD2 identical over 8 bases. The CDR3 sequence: CASSLREGLTDTQYF. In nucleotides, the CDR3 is TGCGCCAGCAGCTTGCGGGAGGGCCTAACAGATACGCAGTATTTT.